This T cell receptor beta chain derives from a study of T cell repertoires in cytomegalovirus infection. Details on this clonotype: Its antigen is unknown. A much larger clone differs by one base, so this may be a read error.

V was shortened by 0 bases and J by 0 bases, with 12 bases between the two germline ends. The CDR3 runs to 16 residues. The V gene's germline CDR1 is SGHAT and CDR2 FQNNGV. TCRdb fed the reads into MiXCR, producing one record per CDR3 protein. The sample has 43,000 or so distinct CDR3 sequences, 15% to 25% seen once. The chain combines TRBV11-2 with TRBJ2-7; no clear D. The sequencing here drew on CD8+ T cells from cultured PBMCs, taken from culture after CMV antigen stimulation. This clonotype originated in a human donor in good health (CMV status not recorded). Some clones in this sample may be carry-over from other donors' samples. CDR3 region: CASSLDGRKPSYEQYF. The CDR3 nucleotides read TGTGCCAGCAGCTTAGATGGCAGGAAACCCTCCTACGAGCAGTACTTC.